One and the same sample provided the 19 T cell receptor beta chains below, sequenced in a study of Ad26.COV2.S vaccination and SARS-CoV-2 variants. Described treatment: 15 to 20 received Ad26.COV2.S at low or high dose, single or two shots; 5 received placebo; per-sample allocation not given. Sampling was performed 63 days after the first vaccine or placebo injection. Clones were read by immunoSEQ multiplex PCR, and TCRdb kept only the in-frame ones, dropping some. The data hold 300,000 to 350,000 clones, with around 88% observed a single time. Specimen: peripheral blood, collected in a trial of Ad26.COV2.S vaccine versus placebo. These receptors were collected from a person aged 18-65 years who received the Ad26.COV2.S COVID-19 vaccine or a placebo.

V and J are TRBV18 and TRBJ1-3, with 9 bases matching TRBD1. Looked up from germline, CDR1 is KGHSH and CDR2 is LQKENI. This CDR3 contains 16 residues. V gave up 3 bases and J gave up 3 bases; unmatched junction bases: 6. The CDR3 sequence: CASSPSTGGSGNTIYF. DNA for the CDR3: TGTGCCAGCTCACCGAGCACAGGGGGCAGTGGAAACACCATATATTTT.

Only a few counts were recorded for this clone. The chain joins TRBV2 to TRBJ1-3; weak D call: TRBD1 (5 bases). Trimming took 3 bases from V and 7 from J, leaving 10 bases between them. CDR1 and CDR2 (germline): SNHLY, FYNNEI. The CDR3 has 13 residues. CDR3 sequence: CASSEGPSNTIYF. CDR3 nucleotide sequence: TGTGCCAGCAGTGAGGGACCCAGTAACACCATATATTTT.

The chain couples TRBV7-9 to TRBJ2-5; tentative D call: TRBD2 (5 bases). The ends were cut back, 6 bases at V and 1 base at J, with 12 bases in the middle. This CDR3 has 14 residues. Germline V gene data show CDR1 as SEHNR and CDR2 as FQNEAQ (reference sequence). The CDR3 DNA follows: TGTGCCAGCAGTGAGCCGGGATTCCAAGAGACCCAGTACTTC. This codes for CASSEPGFQETQYF.

The CDR3 sequence is CASSSPSLEAYTDTQYF. In DNA form, the CDR3 reads TGTGCCAGCAGTTCCCCTAGCTTAGAGGCTTACACAGATACGCAGTATTTT. The chain carries TRBV6-2 or TRBV6-3 and TRBJ2-3, with a weak D call TRBD2 (5 bases). CDR1 is MNHEY and CDR2 is SVGEGT in the germline V gene. Trimming shortened V by 4 bases and J by 2 bases, and 19 bases separated the two germline ends. The CDR3 totals 17 residues.

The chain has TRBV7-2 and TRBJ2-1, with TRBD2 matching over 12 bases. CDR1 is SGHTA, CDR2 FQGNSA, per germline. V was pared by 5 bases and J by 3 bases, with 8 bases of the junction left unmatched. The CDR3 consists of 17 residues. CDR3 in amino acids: CASSPSLAGGLYNEQFF. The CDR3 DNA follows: TGTGCCAGCAGCCCCTCCCTAGCGGGGGGGCTCTACAATGAGCAGTTCTTC.

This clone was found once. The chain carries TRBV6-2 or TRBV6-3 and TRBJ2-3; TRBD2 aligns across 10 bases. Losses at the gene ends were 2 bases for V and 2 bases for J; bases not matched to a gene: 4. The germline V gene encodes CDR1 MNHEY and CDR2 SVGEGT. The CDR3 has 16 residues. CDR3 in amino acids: CASSYRSGGATDTQYF. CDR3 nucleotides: TGTGCCAGCAGTTACCGAAGCGGGGGGGCCACAGATACGCAGTATTTT.

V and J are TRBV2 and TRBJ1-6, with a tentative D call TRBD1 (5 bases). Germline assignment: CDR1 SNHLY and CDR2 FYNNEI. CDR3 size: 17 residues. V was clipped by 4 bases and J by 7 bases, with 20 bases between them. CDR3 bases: TGTGCCAGCAGTGGCCCCGGGACTTCGAGACAAAATTCACCCCTCCACTTT. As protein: CASSGPGTSRQNSPLHF.

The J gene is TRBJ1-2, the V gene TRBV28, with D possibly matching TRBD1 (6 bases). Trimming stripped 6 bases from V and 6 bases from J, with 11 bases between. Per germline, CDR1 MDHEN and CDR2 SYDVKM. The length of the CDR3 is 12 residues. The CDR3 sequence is CASRSGANGYTF. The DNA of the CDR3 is TGTGCCAGCAGATCGGGGGCTAATGGCTACACCTTC.

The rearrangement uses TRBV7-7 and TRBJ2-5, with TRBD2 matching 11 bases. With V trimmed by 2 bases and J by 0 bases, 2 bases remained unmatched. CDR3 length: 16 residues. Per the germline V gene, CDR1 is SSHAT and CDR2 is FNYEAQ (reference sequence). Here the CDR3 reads CASSLSSGGYQETQYF. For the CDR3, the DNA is TGTGCCAGCAGCTTATCTAGCGGGGGGTACCAAGAGACCCAGTACTTC.

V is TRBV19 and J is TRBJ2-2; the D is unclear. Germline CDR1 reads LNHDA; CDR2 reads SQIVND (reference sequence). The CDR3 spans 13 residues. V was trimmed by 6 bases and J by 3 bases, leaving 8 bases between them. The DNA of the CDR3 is TGTGCCAGTAGCCCCAGTTACACCGGGGAGCTGTTTTTT. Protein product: CASSPSYTGELFF.

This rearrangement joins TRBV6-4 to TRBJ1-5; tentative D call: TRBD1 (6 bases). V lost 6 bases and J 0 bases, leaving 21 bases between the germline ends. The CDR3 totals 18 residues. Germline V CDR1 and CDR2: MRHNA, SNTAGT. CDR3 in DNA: TGTGCCAGCAGCATATCCTGGGGGCGGATCACTAGCAATCAGCCCCAGCATTTT. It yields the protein CASSISWGRITSNQPQHF.

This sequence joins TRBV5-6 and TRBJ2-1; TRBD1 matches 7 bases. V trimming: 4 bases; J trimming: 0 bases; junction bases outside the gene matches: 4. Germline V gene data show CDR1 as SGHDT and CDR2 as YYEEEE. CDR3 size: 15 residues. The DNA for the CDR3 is TGTGCCAGCAGCCCTGACAGGGACTCCTACAATGAGCAGTTCTTC. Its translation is CASSPDRDSYNEQFF.

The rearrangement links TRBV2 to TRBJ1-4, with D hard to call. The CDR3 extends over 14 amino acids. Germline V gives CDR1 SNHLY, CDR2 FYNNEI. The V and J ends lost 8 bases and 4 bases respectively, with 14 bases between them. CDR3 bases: TGTGCCAGCCGCAATGTAGGAAGTAATGAAAAACTGTTTTTT. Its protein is CASRNVGSNEKLFF.

The CDR3 coding sequence is TGTGCCAGCAGCTTATCATCCGGGACGATTTTAAGCGAGCAGTACTTC. The encoded protein is CASSLSSGTILSEQYF. The genes are TRBV7-2 and TRBJ2-7; D may correspond to TRBD1 or TRBD2 (5 bases each). V lost 2 bases and J lost 6, with 20 bases in between. The CDR3 sequence is 16 residues long. Germline values: CDR1 SGHTA, CDR2 FQGNSA.

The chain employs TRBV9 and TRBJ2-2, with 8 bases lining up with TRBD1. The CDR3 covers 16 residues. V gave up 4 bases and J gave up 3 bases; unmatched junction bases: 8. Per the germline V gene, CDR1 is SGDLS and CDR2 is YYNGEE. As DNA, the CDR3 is TGTGCCAGCAGCTCAGCAGCAGGGGGCTACACCGGGGAGCTGTTTTTT. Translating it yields CASSSAAGGYTGELFF.

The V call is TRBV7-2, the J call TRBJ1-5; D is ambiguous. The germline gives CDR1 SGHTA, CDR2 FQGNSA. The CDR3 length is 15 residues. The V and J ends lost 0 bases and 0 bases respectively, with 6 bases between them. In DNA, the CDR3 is TGTGCCAGCAGCTTAGCCGACGGTAGCAATCAGCCCCAGCATTTT. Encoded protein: CASSLADGSNQPQHF.

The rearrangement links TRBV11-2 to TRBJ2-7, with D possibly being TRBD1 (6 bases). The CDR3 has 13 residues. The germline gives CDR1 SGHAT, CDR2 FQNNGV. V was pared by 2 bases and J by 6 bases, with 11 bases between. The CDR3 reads CASSLWGLGEQYF. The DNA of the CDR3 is TGTGCCAGCAGCTTATGGGGGCTCGGCGAGCAGTACTTC.

The CDR3 here is CASSYREWTANYGYTF. The CDR3 DNA reads TGTGCCAGCAGTTACCGAGAATGGACAGCTAACTATGGCTACACCTTC. The gene calls are TRBV6-5 and TRBJ1-2; tentative D call: TRBD1 (6 bases). The CDR3 has 16 amino acids. CDR1 is MNHEY and CDR2 is SVGAGI in the germline V gene. Trimming pared 2 bases from V and 0 bases from J, leaving 13 bases between.

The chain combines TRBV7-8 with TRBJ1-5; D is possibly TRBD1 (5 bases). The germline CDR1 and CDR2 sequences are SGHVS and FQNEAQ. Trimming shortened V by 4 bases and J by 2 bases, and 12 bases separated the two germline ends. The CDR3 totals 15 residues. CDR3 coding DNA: TGTGCCAGCAGCTCAAATATACAGGGCAATCAGCCCCAGCATTTT. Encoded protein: CASSSNIQGNQPQHF.